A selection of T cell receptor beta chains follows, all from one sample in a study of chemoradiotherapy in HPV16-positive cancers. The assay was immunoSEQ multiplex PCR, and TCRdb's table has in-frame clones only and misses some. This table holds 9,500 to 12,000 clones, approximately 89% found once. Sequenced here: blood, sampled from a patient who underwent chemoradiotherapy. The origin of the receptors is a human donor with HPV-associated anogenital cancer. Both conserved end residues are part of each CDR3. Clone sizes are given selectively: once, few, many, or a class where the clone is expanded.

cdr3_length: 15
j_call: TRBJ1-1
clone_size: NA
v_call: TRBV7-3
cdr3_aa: CASSLTGGLNTEAFF

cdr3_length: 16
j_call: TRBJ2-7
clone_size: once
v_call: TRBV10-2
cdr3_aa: CASSDPGQGSSYEQYF

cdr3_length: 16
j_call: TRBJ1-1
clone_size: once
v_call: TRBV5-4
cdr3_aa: CASSLDLISAAAEAFF

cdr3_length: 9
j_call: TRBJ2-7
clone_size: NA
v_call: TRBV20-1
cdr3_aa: CSANRGTYF

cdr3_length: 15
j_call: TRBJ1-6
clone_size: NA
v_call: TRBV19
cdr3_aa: CASSMIRQGGSPLHF

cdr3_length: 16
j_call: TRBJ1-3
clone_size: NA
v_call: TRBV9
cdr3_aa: CASSTRQGASGNTIYF

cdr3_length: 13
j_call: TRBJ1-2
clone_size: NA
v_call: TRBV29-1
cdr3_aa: CSVENRRGYGYTF

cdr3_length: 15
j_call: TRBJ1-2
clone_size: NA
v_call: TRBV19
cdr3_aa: CASSRTLRGNYGYTF

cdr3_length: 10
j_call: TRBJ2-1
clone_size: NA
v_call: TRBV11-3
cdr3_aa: CASSPNEQFF

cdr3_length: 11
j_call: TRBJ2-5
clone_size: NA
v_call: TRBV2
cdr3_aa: CASTGAGTQYF

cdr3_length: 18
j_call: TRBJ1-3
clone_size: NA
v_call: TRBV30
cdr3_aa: CAWSVRPVRRSSGNTIYF

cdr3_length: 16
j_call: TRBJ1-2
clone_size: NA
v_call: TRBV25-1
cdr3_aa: CASSEPSILPDDGYTF

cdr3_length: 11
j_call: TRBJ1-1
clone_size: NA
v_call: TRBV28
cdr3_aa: CASSRGGVAFF

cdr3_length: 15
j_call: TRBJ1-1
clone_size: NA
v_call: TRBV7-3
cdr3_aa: CASSRSTGGNTEAFF

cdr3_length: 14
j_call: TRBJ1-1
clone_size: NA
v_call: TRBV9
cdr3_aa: CASSVDGGGTEAFF

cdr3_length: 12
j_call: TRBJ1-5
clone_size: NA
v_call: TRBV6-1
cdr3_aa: CASSGQGQPQHF

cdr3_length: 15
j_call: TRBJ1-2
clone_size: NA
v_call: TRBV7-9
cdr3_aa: CASSLGTGHFYGYTF

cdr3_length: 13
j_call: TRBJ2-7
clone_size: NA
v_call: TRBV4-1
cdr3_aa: CASRDNRNLRKYF

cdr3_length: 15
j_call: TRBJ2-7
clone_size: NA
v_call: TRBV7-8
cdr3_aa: CASSWSRVSSYEQYF

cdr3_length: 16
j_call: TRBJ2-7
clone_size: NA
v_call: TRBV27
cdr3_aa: CASSGAASSGSYEQYF

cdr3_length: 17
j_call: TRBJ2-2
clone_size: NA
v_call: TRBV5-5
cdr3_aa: CASSFATGTTNTGELFF

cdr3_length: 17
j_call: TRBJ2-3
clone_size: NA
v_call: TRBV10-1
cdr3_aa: CASSEDPGTGGPDTQYF

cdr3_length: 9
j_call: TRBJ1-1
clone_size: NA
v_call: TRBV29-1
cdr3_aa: CSDQKEGGF

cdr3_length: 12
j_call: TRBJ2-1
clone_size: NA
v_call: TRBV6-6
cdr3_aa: CASSYGSREQFF

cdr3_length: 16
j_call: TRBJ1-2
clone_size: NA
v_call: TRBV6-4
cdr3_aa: CASSDYKTSRMDGYTF

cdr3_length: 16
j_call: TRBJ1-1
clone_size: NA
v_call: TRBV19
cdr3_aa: CASSIPFGEIRTEAFF

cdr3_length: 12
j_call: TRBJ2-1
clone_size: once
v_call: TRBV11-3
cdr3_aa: CASSLAGGEQFF

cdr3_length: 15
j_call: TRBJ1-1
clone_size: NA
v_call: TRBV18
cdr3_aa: CASSPDTPMNTEAFF

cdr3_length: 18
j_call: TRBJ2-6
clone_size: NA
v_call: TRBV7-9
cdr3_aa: CASSLRPHRESGANVLTF

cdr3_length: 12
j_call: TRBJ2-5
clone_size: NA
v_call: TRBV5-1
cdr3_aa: CASSLIRETQYF

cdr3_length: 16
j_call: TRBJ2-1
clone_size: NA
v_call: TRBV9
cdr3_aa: CASSPGGASRYNEQFF

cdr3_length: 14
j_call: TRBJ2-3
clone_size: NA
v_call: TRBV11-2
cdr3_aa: CASSQWTSTDTQYF

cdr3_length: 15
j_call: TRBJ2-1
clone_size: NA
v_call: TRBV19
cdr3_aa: CASSGGQGVYNEQFF

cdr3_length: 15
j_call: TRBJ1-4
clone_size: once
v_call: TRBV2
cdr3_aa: CASSESVDSNEKLFF

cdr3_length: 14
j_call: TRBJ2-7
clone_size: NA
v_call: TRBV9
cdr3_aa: CASSVEYSSYEQYF

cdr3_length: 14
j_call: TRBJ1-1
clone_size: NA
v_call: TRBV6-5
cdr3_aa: CASSLHRRTAEAFF

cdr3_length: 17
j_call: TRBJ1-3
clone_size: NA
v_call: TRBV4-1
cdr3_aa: CASSQGQGARSGNTIYF

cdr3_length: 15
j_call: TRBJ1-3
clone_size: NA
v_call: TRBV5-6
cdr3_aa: CASSYGNGFGNTIYF

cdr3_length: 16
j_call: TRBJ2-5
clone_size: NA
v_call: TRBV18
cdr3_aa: CASSPRLAANQETQYF

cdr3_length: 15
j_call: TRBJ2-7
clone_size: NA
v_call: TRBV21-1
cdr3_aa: CASSKSIAGNYEQYF

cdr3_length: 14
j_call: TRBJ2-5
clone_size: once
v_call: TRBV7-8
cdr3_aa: CASSFPRPQQTQYF

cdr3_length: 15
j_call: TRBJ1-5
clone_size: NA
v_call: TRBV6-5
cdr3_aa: CASSYSVGSGQPQHF

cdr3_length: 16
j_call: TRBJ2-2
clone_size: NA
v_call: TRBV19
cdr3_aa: CASSILGSGFGGELFF

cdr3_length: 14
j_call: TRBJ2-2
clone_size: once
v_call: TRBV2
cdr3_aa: CASIAQGNTGELFF

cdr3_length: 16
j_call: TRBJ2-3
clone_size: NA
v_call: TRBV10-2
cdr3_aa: CASSELASGLTDTQYF

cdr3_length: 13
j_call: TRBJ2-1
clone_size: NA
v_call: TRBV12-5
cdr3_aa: CASGFGGDNEQFF

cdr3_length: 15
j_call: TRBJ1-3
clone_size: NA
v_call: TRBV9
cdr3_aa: CASSPTGISGNTIYF

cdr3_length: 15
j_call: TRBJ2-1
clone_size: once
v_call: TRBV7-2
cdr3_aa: CASSPHVGWVNEQFF

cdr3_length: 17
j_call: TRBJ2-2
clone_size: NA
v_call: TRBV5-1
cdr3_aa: CASSLRFAGVTTGELFF

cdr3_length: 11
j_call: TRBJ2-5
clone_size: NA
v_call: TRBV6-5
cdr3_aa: CASSFGETQYF

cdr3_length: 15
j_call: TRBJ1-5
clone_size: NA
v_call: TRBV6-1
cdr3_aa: CASSEDTGGGQPQHF

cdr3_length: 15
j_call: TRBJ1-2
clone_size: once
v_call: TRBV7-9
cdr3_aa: CASSPWTASNYGYTF

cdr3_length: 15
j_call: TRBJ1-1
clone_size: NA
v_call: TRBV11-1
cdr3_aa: CASSGGGAWDTEAFF